The 15 T cell receptor beta chains listed next were all sequenced from one sample in a study of shared clonotypes between healthy human individuals. Some clones are missing from TCRdb's copy, which holds only in-frame ones; the method was immunoSEQ multiplex PCR. The repertoire includes 950,000 to 1,300,000 clones, approximately 70% of them detected once, and roughly 1.5% sits in the top ten. Material: memory CD4+ T cells sorted from blood. Described subset: CD45RA-negative fraction. The source is a young man in good health.

The chain is built from TRBV10-3 and TRBJ2-1, with 12 bases aligning to TRBD1. Germline V gives CDR1 ENHRY, CDR2 SYGVKD. J lost 7 bases, V lost 3 bases, and 13 bases had no gene match. CDR3 length: 18 amino acids. Written as DNA, the CDR3 is TGTGCCATCAGTGACGGGACAGGGGGCACGAAGTCCCGGAATGAGCAGTTCTTC. It codes for CAISDGTGGTKSRNEQFF.

This CDR3 reads CASSRDWGAYEQYF. CDR3 in DNA: TGTGCCAGCAGCCGGGACTGGGGGGCCTACGAGCAGTACTTC. The chain couples TRBV7-2 to TRBJ2-7, with D possibly matching TRBD2 (6 bases). Germline V gene lookup returns CDR1 SGHTA and CDR2 FQGNSA. The CDR3 extends over 14 amino acids. Trimming removed 5 bases from V and 2 bases from J, with 13 bases in between.

The chain combines TRBV2 with TRBJ2-2; 8 bases align to TRBD2. This CDR3 spans 15 amino acids. Germline V gene lookup returns CDR1 SNHLY and CDR2 FYNNEI. Trimming took 6 bases from V and 1 from J; bases not matched to a gene: 4. In nucleotides, the CDR3 is TGTGCCAGCAGACCCCTAGCGGGGAACACCGGGGAGCTGTTTTTT. This encodes CASRPLAGNTGELFF.

The CDR3 spells CASSLSEVPYEQYF. The CDR3 DNA reads as TGTGCCAGCAGCTTAAGTGAAGTCCCCTACGAGCAGTACTTC. The V gene is TRBV7-9, the J gene TRBJ2-7; D gene unclear. The germline V and J ends were trimmed by 2 bases and 2 bases, with 10 bases remaining between them. The germline gives CDR1 SEHNR, CDR2 FQNEAQ (reference sequence). There are 14 residues in the CDR3.

This chain connects TRBV25-1 to TRBJ1-1; no clear D. The CDR3 totals 13 residues. V gave up 3 bases and J gave up 2 bases, with 7 bases separating them. CDR1 MGHDK and CDR2 SYGVNS come from the germline V gene. CDR3 DNA sequence: TGTGCCAGCAGTGAGAGGGTCAACACTGAAGCTTTCTTT. It translates to CASSERVNTEAFF.

The chain combines TRBV7-2 with TRBJ2-5; D perhaps matches TRBD2 (6 bases). The germline CDR1 and CDR2 sequences are SGHTA and FQGNSA. V lost 4 bases and J lost 5, with 20 bases in between. CDR3 size: 16 residues. In DNA, the CDR3 is TGTGCCAGCAGCTCCTACGGGAGTCAAAAACGGGAGACCCAGTACTTC. It yields the protein CASSSYGSQKRETQYF.

This chain joins TRBV28 and TRBJ1-4; D ambiguous. The CDR3 consists of 16 residues. CDR1 MDHEN and CDR2 SYDVKM come from the germline V gene. The V gene lost 4 bases and the J gene lost 5 bases, with 17 bases spanning the gap. CDR3 residues: CASSSHRLELNEKLFF. The CDR3 DNA follows: TGTGCCAGCAGTTCTCACAGATTAGAACTGAATGAAAAACTGTTTTTT.

This chain joins TRBV5-5 and TRBJ2-1; D remains unclear. The CDR3 length is 14 residues. The germline V and J ends were trimmed by 0 bases and 0 bases, with 4 bases remaining between them. Germline CDR1 SGHKS, CDR2 YYEKEE (reference sequence). The DNA for the CDR3 is TGTGCCAGCAGCTTGGGGGGCTCCTACAATGAGCAGTTCTTC. As protein: CASSLGGSYNEQFF.

In this sample, this clone turned up a few times. The rearrangement links TRBV4-1 to TRBJ1-6; D is unresolved. V lost 4 bases to trimming and J lost 6 bases, with 10 bases between them. Germline V gives CDR1 MGHRA, CDR2 YSYEKL. This CDR3 region has 14 residues. The CDR3 bases are TGCGCCAGCAGCCCCACTAGCCTTAATTCACCCCTCCACTTT. Translated, it gives CASSPTSLNSPLHF.

The chain has TRBV5-1 and TRBJ2-7; 7 nucleotides line up with TRBD1. Germline-derived CDR1 and CDR2 are SGHRS and YFSETQ. The CDR3 runs to 14 residues. Trimming at V came to 2 bases and at J to 2 bases, leaving 4 bases not matched to a gene. The chain's CDR3 is CASSFDRVAYEQYF. The CDR3 DNA is TGCGCCAGCAGCTTTGACAGGGTAGCCTACGAGCAGTACTTC. Full variable domain (missing parts from reference TRBV5-1 and TRBJ2-7): KAGVTQTPRYLIKTRGQQVTLSCSPISGHRSVSWYQQTPGQGLQFLFEYFSETQRNKGNFPGRFSGRQFSNSRSEMNVSTLELGDSALYLCASSFDRVAYEQYFGPGTRLTVT.

The CDR3 is CASSQVGVNTEAFF. The DNA for the CDR3 is TGTGCCAGCAGCCAAGTCGGTGTGAACACTGAAGCTTTCTTT. This chain uses TRBV14 with TRBJ1-1, with D hard to call. This CDR3 region has 14 residues. Germline V gene sequence: CDR1 SGHDN, CDR2 FVKESK. The germline V and J ends were trimmed by 1 base and 0 bases, with 6 bases remaining between them.

The V call is TRBV5-1, the J call TRBJ2-3; TRBD2 agrees at 11 bases. V shed 2 bases, J shed 1 base, and the junction held 3 bases outside the gene matches. The CDR3 has 16 residues. In germline, CDR1 is SGHRS, CDR2 YFSETQ. DNA of the CDR3: TGCGCCAGCAGCTTCGTTAGCGGGGGGGGCACAGATACGCAGTATTTT. Translating it yields CASSFVSGGGTDTQYF.

The CDR3 protein is CATSAGQKNEKLFF. The CDR3 coding sequence is TGTGCCACTTCGGCGGGACAGAAGAATGAAAAACTGTTTTTT. This rearrangement joins TRBV10-3 to TRBJ1-4; TRBD1 aligns across 7 bases. The trim removed 10 bases at V and 5 bases at J, leaving 10 bases unmatched. CDR3 length: 14 residues. Germline CDR1 is ENHRY and CDR2 is SYGVKD.

This sequence joins TRBV28 and TRBJ1-6, with 8 bases that match TRBD1. This CDR3 is built from 14 residues. After removal of 3 bases from V and 7 bases from J, the junction contained 2 bases not matched to a gene. Germline V gene lookup returns CDR1 MDHEN and CDR2 SYDVKM. CDR3 region: CASSLGDRNSPLHF. CDR3 sequence (DNA): TGTGCCAGCAGTTTGGGGGACAGGAATTCACCCCTCCACTTT.

There are many counts of this clone. A much bigger clone sits one base away, suggesting this may be a read error. The CDR3 spells CASSLTGWNTEAFF. The CDR3 bases are TGTGCCAGCAGCTTGACAGGGTGGAACACTGAAGCTTTCTTT. This chain connects TRBV7-2 to TRBJ1-1, with TRBD1 matching 7 bases. V lost 3 bases and J lost 1; bases outside the gene matches: 2. CDR1 is SGHTA, CDR2 FQGNSA, per germline. The CDR3 is 14 amino acids.